These T cell receptor beta chains were read from a single sample in a study of tissue T cells after allogeneic stem cell transplantation. Sequencing used immunoSEQ multiplex PCR; TCRdb keeps in-frame clones, though not all of them. The sample has 1,100 to 1,500 clones, 85% seen once; the top ten hold 4% to 5.5%. The sequenced sample was esophageal tissue, obtained at autopsy. The source is a male patient aged 35 to 69 with steroid-refractory graft-versus-host disease after an allogeneic stem cell transplant. Some of these T cells may belong to the graft donor. CDR3s include the opening cysteine and the closing phenylalanine or tryptophan. The D gene is left open where the match is weak. Clone size is shown for a subset of rows, as once, few, many or a class of expanded clone.

v_gene: TRBV20-1; abundance: .; j_gene: TRBJ2-3; len: 15; d_gene: TRBD1; CDR3nt: TGCAGTGCTAGTATCCAGGGGGCGCGGAGAGATACGCAGTATTTT; CDR3aa: CSASIQGARRDTQYF
v_gene: TRBV11-1; abundance: .; j_gene: TRBJ2-5; len: 15; d_gene: TRBD2; CDR3nt: TGTGCCAGCAGCCCACCCTCTAGCGGGGGAGAGACCCAGTACTTC; CDR3aa: CASSPPSSGGETQYF
v_gene: TRBV19; abundance: .; j_gene: TRBJ2-2; len: 17; d_gene: .; CDR3nt: TGTGCCAGCTTAGCCATTGCCGGGACTGGAAACACCGGGGAGCTGTTTTTT; CDR3aa: CASLAIAGTGNTGELFF
v_gene: TRBV5-5; abundance: .; j_gene: TRBJ2-7; len: 13; d_gene: TRBD2; CDR3nt: TGTGCCAGCAGCTTTGGGGAGGGGCTCGAGCAGTACTTC; CDR3aa: CASSFGEGLEQYF
v_gene: TRBV12-3/TRBV12-4; abundance: .; j_gene: TRBJ2-5; len: 12; d_gene: TRBD2; CDR3nt: TGTGCCAGCATGGGGGGAGGGGAGACCCAGTACTTC; CDR3aa: CASMGGGETQYF
v_gene: TRBV19; abundance: .; j_gene: TRBJ2-5; len: 18; d_gene: TRBD1; CDR3nt: TGTGCCAGTAGTATAGAAGGGACAGGGAGATTTGGGCAAGAGACCCAGTACTTC; CDR3aa: CASSIEGTGRFGQETQYF
v_gene: TRBV5-1; abundance: .; j_gene: TRBJ2-1; len: 15; d_gene: .; CDR3nt: TGCGCCAGCAGCGTCCCCCATCCCCCGGGGAATGAGCAGTTCTTC; CDR3aa: CASSVPHPPGNEQFF
v_gene: TRBV7-3; abundance: once; j_gene: TRBJ2-7; len: 15; d_gene: .; CDR3nt: TGTGCCAGCAGCTTAATCCCAGGGAGCTCCTACGAGCAGTACTTC; CDR3aa: CASSLIPGSSYEQYF
v_gene: TRBV27; abundance: once; j_gene: TRBJ1-2; len: 15; d_gene: TRBD1; CDR3nt: TGTGCCAGCCGTTCCGGGACAGGGGGCGACTATGGCTACACCTTC; CDR3aa: CASRSGTGGDYGYTF
v_gene: TRBV7-9; abundance: .; j_gene: TRBJ2-5; len: 14; d_gene: .; CDR3nt: TGTGCCAGCAGCGCAGAAGGGGCCCAAGAGACCCAGTACTTC; CDR3aa: CASSAEGAQETQYF
v_gene: TRBV7-9; abundance: .; j_gene: TRBJ1-3; len: 15; d_gene: .; CDR3nt: TGTGCCAGCAGCTTACAGGGAATTGGGGGAAACACCATATATTTT; CDR3aa: CASSLQGIGGNTIYF
v_gene: TRBV7-3; abundance: .; j_gene: TRBJ2-5; len: 14; d_gene: .; CDR3nt: TGTGCCAGCAGCCCGAACAGGATGCGGGAGACCCAGTACTTC; CDR3aa: CASSPNRMRETQYF
v_gene: TRBV28; abundance: .; j_gene: TRBJ2-2; len: 15; d_gene: .; CDR3nt: TGTGCCAGCAGTTTGGGGGGGCAGGGCACCGGGGAGCTGTTTTTT; CDR3aa: CASSLGGQGTGELFF
v_gene: TRBV4-3; abundance: .; j_gene: TRBJ1-1; len: 12; d_gene: .; CDR3nt: TGCGCCAGCAGCCATCTACAGGGTGGGTCTTTCTTT; CDR3aa: CASSHLQGGSFF
v_gene: TRBV11-2; abundance: .; j_gene: TRBJ2-5; len: 14; d_gene: TRBD1; CDR3nt: TGTGCCAGCAGCGGACAGGGTGGTGGGGAGACCCAGTACTTC; CDR3aa: CASSGQGGGETQYF
v_gene: TRBV28; abundance: once; j_gene: TRBJ1-3; len: 20; d_gene: TRBD1; CDR3nt: TGTGCCAGCAGTTCTGGGGGGTTGGCAGGGGGCTCCCACTCTGGAAACACCATATATTTT; CDR3aa: CASSSGGLAGGSHSGNTIYF
v_gene: TRBV18; abundance: .; j_gene: TRBJ2-7; len: 14; d_gene: TRBD1; CDR3nt: TGTGCCAGCTCACCGGCAGGGGGAAACCACGAGCAGTACTTC; CDR3aa: CASSPAGGNHEQYF
v_gene: TRBV18; abundance: .; j_gene: TRBJ2-4; len: 15; d_gene: .; CDR3nt: TGTGCCAGCTCACGACCCTCAGGGGTGGGAAACATTCAGTACTTC; CDR3aa: CASSRPSGVGNIQYF
v_gene: TRBV27; abundance: .; j_gene: TRBJ2-1; len: 15; d_gene: TRBD2; CDR3nt: TGTGCCAGCACGAGAGGGCGGGGGGGCACGAGGGAGCAGTTCTTC; CDR3aa: CASTRGRGGTREQFF
v_gene: TRBV2; abundance: .; j_gene: TRBJ2-7; len: 14; d_gene: .; CDR3nt: TGTGCCGCGGTGACAACGACTGCCGACTACGAGCAGTACTTC; CDR3aa: CAAVTTTADYEQYF
v_gene: TRBV30; abundance: .; j_gene: TRBJ1-1; len: 12; d_gene: .; CDR3nt: TGTGCCTGGTCCTTTGGGAACACTGAAGCTTTCTTT; CDR3aa: CAWSFGNTEAFF
v_gene: TRBV7-6; abundance: .; j_gene: TRBJ2-5; len: 11; d_gene: .; CDR3nt: TGTGCCAGCAGCGGCGGAGAGACCCAGTACTTC; CDR3aa: CASSGGETQYF
v_gene: TRBV7-9; abundance: .; j_gene: TRBJ1-1; len: 17; d_gene: TRBD1; CDR3nt: TGTGCCAGCAGCCCAATGCAATACGGACAGGGCCCACCAAGGGCTTTCTTT; CDR3aa: CASSPMQYGQGPPRAFF
v_gene: TRBV2; abundance: .; j_gene: TRBJ1-2; len: 11; d_gene: .; CDR3nt: TGTGCCAGCAGTGAAACGGCCGTGGACACCTTC; CDR3aa: CASSETAVDTF
v_gene: TRBV24-1; abundance: few; j_gene: TRBJ1-5; len: 15; d_gene: .; CDR3nt: TGTGCCACCAGTGATTCGGAATATAGCAATCAGCCCCAGCATTTT; CDR3aa: CATSDSEYSNQPQHF
v_gene: TRBV7-9; abundance: .; j_gene: TRBJ1-6; len: 14; d_gene: .; CDR3nt: TGTGCCAGCAGCTTAAATGTAGGGGAGTCACCCCTCCACTTT; CDR3aa: CASSLNVGESPLHF
v_gene: TRBV7-9; abundance: .; j_gene: TRBJ2-5; len: 13; d_gene: .; CDR3nt: TGTGCCAGCACCCGGTGGGTTCAAGAGACCCAGTACTTC; CDR3aa: CASTRWVQETQYF
v_gene: TRBV4-2; abundance: .; j_gene: TRBJ1-4; len: 15; d_gene: .; CDR3nt: TGTGCCAGCAGCCAAGATGCGAGAACTAATGAAAAACTGTTTTTT; CDR3aa: CASSQDARTNEKLFF
v_gene: TRBV29-1; abundance: .; j_gene: TRBJ1-5; len: 15; d_gene: .; CDR3nt: TGCAGCGTCTCGGGTGCCGGGAGCAGCAATCAGCCCCAGCATTTT; CDR3aa: CSVSGAGSSNQPQHF
v_gene: TRBV10-1; abundance: once; j_gene: TRBJ2-7; len: 15; d_gene: .; CDR3nt: TGCGCCAGCAGTGATGGGTCCCTACTCTCCTACGAGCAGTACTTC; CDR3aa: CASSDGSLLSYEQYF
v_gene: TRBV11-2; abundance: .; j_gene: TRBJ2-3; len: 15; d_gene: .; CDR3nt: TGTGCCAGCAGCTTACCGGGAAAGAACACAGATACGCAGTATTTT; CDR3aa: CASSLPGKNTDTQYF
v_gene: TRBV4-1; abundance: few; j_gene: TRBJ2-7; len: 15; d_gene: .; CDR3nt: TGCGCCAGCAGCCAAGAAAGTGACAGGAACGACGAGCAGTACTTC; CDR3aa: CASSQESDRNDEQYF
v_gene: TRBV7-3; abundance: .; j_gene: TRBJ2-5; len: 14; d_gene: .; CDR3nt: TGTGCCAGCAGCTTAATGGGTAGGAGGGAGACCCAGTACTTC; CDR3aa: CASSLMGRRETQYF
v_gene: TRBV19; abundance: .; j_gene: TRBJ2-3; len: 18; d_gene: TRBD2; CDR3nt: TGTGCCAGTAGTGGCAGGGGACTAGCGGGGCCTAGCACAGATACGCAGTATTTT; CDR3aa: CASSGRGLAGPSTDTQYF
v_gene: TRBV6-2/TRBV6-3; abundance: .; j_gene: TRBJ2-1; len: 15; d_gene: TRBD2; CDR3nt: TGTGCCAGCAGTTTCGGGACTAGCGGGGTTTCTGAGCAGTTCTTC; CDR3aa: CASSFGTSGVSEQFF
v_gene: TRBV5-4; abundance: .; j_gene: TRBJ2-5; len: 13; d_gene: .; CDR3nt: TGTGCCAGCAGCTTGTCGGGGCAAGAGACCCAGTACTTC; CDR3aa: CASSLSGQETQYF
v_gene: TRBV5-1; abundance: .; j_gene: TRBJ1-3; len: 15; d_gene: .; CDR3nt: TGCGCCAGCAGCTTGGATCCGGGCTCTGGAAACACCATATATTTT; CDR3aa: CASSLDPGSGNTIYF
v_gene: TRBV5-6; abundance: .; j_gene: TRBJ1-6; len: 14; d_gene: TRBD1; CDR3nt: TGTGCCAGCAGCTTTGGGACAGGGAAGTCACCCCTCCACTTT; CDR3aa: CASSFGTGKSPLHF
v_gene: TRBV6-2/TRBV6-3; abundance: .; j_gene: TRBJ2-7; len: 15; d_gene: TRBD1; CDR3nt: TGTGCCAGCAGTCCGGACAGGGGGCTTGTCTACGAGCAGTACTTC; CDR3aa: CASSPDRGLVYEQYF
v_gene: TRBV27; abundance: .; j_gene: TRBJ1-1; len: 17; d_gene: TRBD1; CDR3nt: TGTGCCAGCAGTTTAGCGGACTACAGGGGTGGATTGACTGAAGCTTTCTTT; CDR3aa: CASSLADYRGGLTEAFF
v_gene: TRBV5-1; abundance: .; j_gene: TRBJ2-5; len: 13; d_gene: .; CDR3nt: TGCGCCAGCACCCTCCAGGGCCAAGAGACCCAGTACTTC; CDR3aa: CASTLQGQETQYF
v_gene: TRBV5-1; abundance: .; j_gene: TRBJ2-1; len: 18; d_gene: TRBD1; CDR3nt: TGCGCCAGCAGCCCCCAAAGGGCGGGGACAGGGGCTTACAATGAGCAGTTCTTC; CDR3aa: CASSPQRAGTGAYNEQFF
v_gene: TRBV4-3; abundance: .; j_gene: TRBJ1-2; len: 16; d_gene: .; CDR3nt: TGCGCCAGCAGCCAAGAAAGGTCAGGGGCCAACTATGGCTACACCTTC; CDR3aa: CASSQERSGANYGYTF
v_gene: TRBV5-8; abundance: .; j_gene: TRBJ2-1; len: 13; d_gene: .; CDR3nt: TGTGCCAGCAGCTACGGACTCTACAATGAGCAGTTCTTC; CDR3aa: CASSYGLYNEQFF
v_gene: TRBV5-1; abundance: .; j_gene: TRBJ1-2; len: 14; d_gene: .; CDR3nt: TGCGCCAGCAGCCCGGGTTGGGACGACTATGGCTACACCTTC; CDR3aa: CASSPGWDDYGYTF
v_gene: TRBV6-2/TRBV6-3; abundance: once; j_gene: TRBJ2-5; len: 15; d_gene: TRBD2; CDR3nt: TGTGCCAGCAGTTTCGGACTAGCGGGGAAAGAGACCCAGTACTTC; CDR3aa: CASSFGLAGKETQYF
v_gene: TRBV30; abundance: .; j_gene: TRBJ1-2; len: 13; d_gene: .; CDR3nt: TGTGCCTGGAGTGTTTCACAGAACTATGGCTACACCTTC; CDR3aa: CAWSVSQNYGYTF
v_gene: TRBV4-1; abundance: .; j_gene: TRBJ2-3; len: 17; d_gene: .; CDR3nt: TGCGCCAGCAGCCCAGGAGGATTCCCGGGTAACACAGATACGCAGTATTTT; CDR3aa: CASSPGGFPGNTDTQYF
v_gene: TRBV6-5; abundance: .; j_gene: TRBJ1-2; len: 14; d_gene: .; CDR3nt: TGTGCCAGCAGTTACGGGCAGGGCTACTATGGCTACACCTTC; CDR3aa: CASSYGQGYYGYTF
v_gene: TRBV27; abundance: .; j_gene: TRBJ1-5; len: 13; d_gene: .; CDR3nt: TGTGCCAGCAGCCCGGAAAGCAATCAGCCCCAGCATTTT; CDR3aa: CASSPESNQPQHF
v_gene: TRBV7-2; abundance: .; j_gene: TRBJ1-5; len: 13; d_gene: .; CDR3nt: TGTGCCAGCAGCTTAGGGCGGGATCAGCCCCAGCATTTT; CDR3aa: CASSLGRDQPQHF
v_gene: TRBV7-8; abundance: .; j_gene: TRBJ2-7; len: 15; d_gene: .; CDR3nt: TGTGCCAGCAGCTCTCCCCCCACAGGGAACTACGAGCAGTACTTC; CDR3aa: CASSSPPTGNYEQYF
v_gene: TRBV18; abundance: .; j_gene: TRBJ1-4; len: 14; d_gene: .; CDR3nt: TGTGCCAGCTCACCTTTGGAAGTCAGTGAAAAACTGTTTTTT; CDR3aa: CASSPLEVSEKLFF
v_gene: TRBV27; abundance: .; j_gene: TRBJ1-6; len: 14; d_gene: .; CDR3nt: TGTGCCAGCAGTCAGATCATATTAAGATCACCCCTCCACTTT; CDR3aa: CASSQIILRSPLHF
v_gene: TRBV11-1; abundance: .; j_gene: TRBJ2-7; len: 15; d_gene: TRBD1; CDR3nt: TGTGCCAGCAGCTACCTTCCGACAGGGTGCTACGAGCAGTACTTC; CDR3aa: CASSYLPTGCYEQYF
v_gene: TRBV2; abundance: .; j_gene: TRBJ2-3; len: 18; d_gene: TRBD2; CDR3nt: TGTGCCAGCATCCCCAGGCGGTCTAGCGGGGGGGCCGTCGATACGCAGTATTTT; CDR3aa: CASIPRRSSGGAVDTQYF
v_gene: TRBV27; abundance: .; j_gene: TRBJ1-6; len: 17; d_gene: TRBD1; CDR3nt: TGTGCCAGCAGTTTAGGTGACAGGGGGCGCCTAGGTTCACCCCTCCACTTT; CDR3aa: CASSLGDRGRLGSPLHF